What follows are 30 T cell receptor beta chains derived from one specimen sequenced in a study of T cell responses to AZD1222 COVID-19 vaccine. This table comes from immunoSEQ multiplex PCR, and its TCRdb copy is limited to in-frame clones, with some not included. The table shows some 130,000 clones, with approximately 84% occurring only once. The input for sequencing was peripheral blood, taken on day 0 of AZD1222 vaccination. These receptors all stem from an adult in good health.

This CDR3 is CASSPFEGAINQPQHF. CDR3 DNA: TGTGCCAGCAGTCCCTTCGAGGGGGCAATCAATCAGCCCCAGCATTTT. The V call is TRBV27, the J call TRBJ1-5, with 7 bases lining up with TRBD1. Trimming cost V 5 bases and J 3 bases; bases outside gene matches: 10. CDR3 length equals 16 residues. Germline V lookup: CDR1 MNHEY, CDR2 SMNVEV (reference sequence).

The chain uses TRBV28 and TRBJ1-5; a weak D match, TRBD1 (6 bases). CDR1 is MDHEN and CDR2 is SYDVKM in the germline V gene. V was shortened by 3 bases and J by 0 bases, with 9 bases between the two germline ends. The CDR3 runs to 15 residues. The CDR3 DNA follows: TGTGCCAGCAGTTTCCCGACAGGTAGCAATCAGCCCCAGCATTTT. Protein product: CASSFPTGSNQPQHF.

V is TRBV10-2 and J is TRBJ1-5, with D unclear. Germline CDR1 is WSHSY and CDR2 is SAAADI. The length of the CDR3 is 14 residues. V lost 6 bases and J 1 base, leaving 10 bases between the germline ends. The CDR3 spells CASSSRLSNQPQHF. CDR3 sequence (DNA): TGCGCCAGCAGCTCTAGGCTGAGCAATCAGCCCCAGCATTTT.

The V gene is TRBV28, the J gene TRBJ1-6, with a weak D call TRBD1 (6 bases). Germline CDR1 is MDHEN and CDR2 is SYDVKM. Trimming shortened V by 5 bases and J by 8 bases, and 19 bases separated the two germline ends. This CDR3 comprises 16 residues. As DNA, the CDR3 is TGTGCCAGCAGTGGGCGCGGAGCCAGGGGATATTCACCCCTCCACTTT. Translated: CASSGRGARGYSPLHF.

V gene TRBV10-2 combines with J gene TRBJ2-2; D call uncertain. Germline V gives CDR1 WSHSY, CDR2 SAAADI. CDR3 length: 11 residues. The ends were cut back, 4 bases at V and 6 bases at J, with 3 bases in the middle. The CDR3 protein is CASSGPGELFF. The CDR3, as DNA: TGCGCCAGCAGTGGGCCCGGGGAGCTGTTTTTT.

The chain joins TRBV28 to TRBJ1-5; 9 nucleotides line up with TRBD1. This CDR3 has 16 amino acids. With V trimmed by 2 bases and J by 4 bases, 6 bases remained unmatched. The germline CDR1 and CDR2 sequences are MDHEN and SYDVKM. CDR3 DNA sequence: TGTGCCAGCAGTTTACCCCGACAGGGGGGGAATCAGCCCCAGCATTTT. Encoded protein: CASSLPRQGGNQPQHF.

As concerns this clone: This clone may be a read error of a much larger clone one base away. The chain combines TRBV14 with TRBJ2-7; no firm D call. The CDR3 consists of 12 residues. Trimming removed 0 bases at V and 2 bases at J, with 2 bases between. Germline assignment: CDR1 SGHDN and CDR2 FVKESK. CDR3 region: CASSQDTYEQYF. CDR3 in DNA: TGTGCCAGCAGCCAAGACACCTACGAGCAGTACTTC.

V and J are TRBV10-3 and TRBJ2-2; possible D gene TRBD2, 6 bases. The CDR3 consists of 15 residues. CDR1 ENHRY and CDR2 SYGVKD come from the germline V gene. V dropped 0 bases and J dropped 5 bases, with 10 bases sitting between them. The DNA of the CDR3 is TGTGCCATCAGTGAGTCTTGGGGGGAGACCGGGGAGCTGTTTTTT. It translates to CAISESWGETGELFF.

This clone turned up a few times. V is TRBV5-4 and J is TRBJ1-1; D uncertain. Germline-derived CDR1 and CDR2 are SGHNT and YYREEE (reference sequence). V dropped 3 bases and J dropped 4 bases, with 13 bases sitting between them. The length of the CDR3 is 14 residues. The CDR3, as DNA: TGTGCCAGCAGCTCTGTAGGACGGAGCACTGAAGCTTTCTTT. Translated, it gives CASSSVGRSTEAFF.

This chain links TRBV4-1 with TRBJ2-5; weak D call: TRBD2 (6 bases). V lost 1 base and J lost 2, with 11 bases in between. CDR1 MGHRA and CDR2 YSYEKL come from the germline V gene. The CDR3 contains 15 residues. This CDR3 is CASSQGGGLQETQYF. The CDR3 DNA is TGCGCCAGCAGCCAAGGGGGAGGCCTTCAAGAGACCCAGTACTTC.

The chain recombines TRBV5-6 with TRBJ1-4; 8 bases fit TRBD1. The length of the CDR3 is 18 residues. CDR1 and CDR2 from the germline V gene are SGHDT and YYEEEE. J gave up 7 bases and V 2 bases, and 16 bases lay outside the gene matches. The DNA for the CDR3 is TGTGCCAGCAGCTTAGGGATGTCGCCAGGGGGCCTTGGTGAAAAACTGTTTTTT. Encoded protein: CASSLGMSPGGLGEKLFF.

CDR3 amino acids: CASSSYYSTEAFF. In nucleotides, the CDR3 is TGTGCCAGCAGCTCCTATTACAGCACTGAAGCTTTCTTT. The chain couples TRBV7-3 to TRBJ1-1, with unresolved D. Trimming shortened V by 4 bases and J by 4 bases, and 10 bases separated the two germline ends. The CDR3 has 13 amino acids. CDR1 is SGHTA, CDR2 FQGTGA, per germline.

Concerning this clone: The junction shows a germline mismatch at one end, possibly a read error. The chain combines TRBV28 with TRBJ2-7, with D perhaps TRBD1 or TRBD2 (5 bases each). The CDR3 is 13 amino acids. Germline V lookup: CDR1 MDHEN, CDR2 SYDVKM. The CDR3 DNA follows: TGTGCCAGCAGTTTATCACACACCGGGACCGCCAACTTC. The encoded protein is CASSLSHTGTANF.

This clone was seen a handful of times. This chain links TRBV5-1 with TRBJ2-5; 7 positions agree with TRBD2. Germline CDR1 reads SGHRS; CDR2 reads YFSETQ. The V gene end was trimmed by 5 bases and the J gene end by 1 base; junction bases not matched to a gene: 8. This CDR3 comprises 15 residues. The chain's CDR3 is CASRQGGGVQETQYF. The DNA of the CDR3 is TGCGCCAGCAGGCAGGGCGGGGGTGTCCAAGAGACCCAGTACTTC.

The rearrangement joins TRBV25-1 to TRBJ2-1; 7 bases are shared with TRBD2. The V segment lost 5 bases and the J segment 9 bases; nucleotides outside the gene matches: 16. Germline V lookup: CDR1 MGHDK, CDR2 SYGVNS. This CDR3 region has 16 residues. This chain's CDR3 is CASSLAPGGRESEQFF. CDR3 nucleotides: TGTGCCAGCAGTCTCGCCCCCGGGGGGAGAGAAAGTGAGCAGTTCTTC.

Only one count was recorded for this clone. CDR3 DNA sequence: TGTGCCAGCAGCAGGGATGTGGGGCCGCCCCAGCATTTT. Translation gives CASSRDVGPPQHF. The gene calls are TRBV7-2 and TRBJ1-5, with D possibly being TRBD1 (5 bases). The ends were cut back, 5 bases at V and 9 bases at J, with 14 bases in the middle. Germline V gene sequence: CDR1 SGHTA, CDR2 FQGNSA. This CDR3 is built from 13 residues.

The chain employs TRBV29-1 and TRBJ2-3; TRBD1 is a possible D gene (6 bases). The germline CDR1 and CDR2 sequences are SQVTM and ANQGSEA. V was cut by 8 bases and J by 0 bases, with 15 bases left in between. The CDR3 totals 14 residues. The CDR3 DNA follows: TGCAGCCCCCGGGACACCTATAGCACAGATACGCAGTATTTT. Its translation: CSPRDTYSTDTQYF.

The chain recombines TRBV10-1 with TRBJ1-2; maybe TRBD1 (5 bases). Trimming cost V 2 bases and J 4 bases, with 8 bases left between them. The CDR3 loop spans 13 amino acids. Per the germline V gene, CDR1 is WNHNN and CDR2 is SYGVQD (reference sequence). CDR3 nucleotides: TGCGCCAGCAGTGAGGAGGGGTCCTATGGCTACACCTTC. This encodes CASSEEGSYGYTF.

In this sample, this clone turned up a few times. CDR3 DNA sequence: TGTGCCAGTAGTATAGAGCCCTCAAGAGGAAACACCATATATTTT. It specifies CASSIEPSRGNTIYF. The V gene is TRBV19, the J gene TRBJ1-3; the D is unclear. V was trimmed by 0 bases and J by 4 bases, leaving 10 bases between them. Per germline, CDR1 LNHDA and CDR2 SQIVND (reference sequence). CDR3 size: 15 residues.

The CDR3 sequence: CASSSGTVGEKLFF. The CDR3 nucleotides read TGCGCCAGCAGCTCTGGGACGGTGGGGGAAAAACTGTTTTTT. The chain couples TRBV5-1 to TRBJ1-4, with a possible D match to TRBD1 (5 bases). With 3 bases removed from V and 8 bases from J, the gap between germline ends came to 14 bases. In germline, CDR1 is SGHRS, CDR2 YFSETQ. The CDR3 runs to 14 residues.

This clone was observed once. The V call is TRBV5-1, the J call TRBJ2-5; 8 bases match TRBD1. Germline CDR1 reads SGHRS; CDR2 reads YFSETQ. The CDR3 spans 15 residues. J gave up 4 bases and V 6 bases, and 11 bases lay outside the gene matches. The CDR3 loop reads CASTKDRDGGETQYF. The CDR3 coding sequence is TGCGCCAGCACAAAGGACAGGGACGGGGGAGAGACCCAGTACTTC.

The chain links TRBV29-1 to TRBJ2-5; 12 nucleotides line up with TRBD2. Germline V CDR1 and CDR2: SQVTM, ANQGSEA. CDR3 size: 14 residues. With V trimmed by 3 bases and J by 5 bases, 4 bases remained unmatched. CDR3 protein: CSVDQLAGGETQYF. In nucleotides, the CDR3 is TGCAGCGTTGATCAGCTAGCGGGGGGGGAGACCCAGTACTTC. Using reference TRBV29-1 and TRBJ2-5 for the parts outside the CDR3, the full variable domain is SAVISQKPSRDICQRGTSLTIQCQVDSQVTMMFWYRQQPGQSLTLIATANQGSEATYESGFVIDKFPISRPNLTFSTLTVSNMSPEDSSIYLCSVDQLAGGETQYFGPGTRLLVL.

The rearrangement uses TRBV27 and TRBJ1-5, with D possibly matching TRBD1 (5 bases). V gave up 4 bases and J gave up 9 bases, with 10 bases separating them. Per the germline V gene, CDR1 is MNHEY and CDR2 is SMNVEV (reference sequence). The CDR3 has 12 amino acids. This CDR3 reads CASSSGGGPQHF. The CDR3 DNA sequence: TGTGCCAGCAGTTCCGGGGGGGGGCCCCAGCATTTT.

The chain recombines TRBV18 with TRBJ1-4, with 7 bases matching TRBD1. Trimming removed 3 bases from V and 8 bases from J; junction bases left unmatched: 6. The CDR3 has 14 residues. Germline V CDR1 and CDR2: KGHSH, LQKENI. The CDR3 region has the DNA TGTGCCAGCTCACCCGACAGGGTAAAGGAAAAACTGTTTTTT. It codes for CASSPDRVKEKLFF.

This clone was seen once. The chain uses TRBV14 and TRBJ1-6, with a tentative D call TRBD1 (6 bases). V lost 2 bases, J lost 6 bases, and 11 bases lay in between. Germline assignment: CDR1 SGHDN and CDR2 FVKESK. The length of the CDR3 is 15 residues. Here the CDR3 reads CASSQQGLGNSPLHF. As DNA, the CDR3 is TGTGCCAGCAGCCAACAGGGGTTGGGTAATTCACCCCTCCACTTT.

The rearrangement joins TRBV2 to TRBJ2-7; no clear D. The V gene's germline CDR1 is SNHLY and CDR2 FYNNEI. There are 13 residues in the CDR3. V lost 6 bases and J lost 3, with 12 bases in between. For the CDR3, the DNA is TGTGCCAGCAGGGATCTATTGGACTACGAGCAGTACTTC. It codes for CASRDLLDYEQYF.

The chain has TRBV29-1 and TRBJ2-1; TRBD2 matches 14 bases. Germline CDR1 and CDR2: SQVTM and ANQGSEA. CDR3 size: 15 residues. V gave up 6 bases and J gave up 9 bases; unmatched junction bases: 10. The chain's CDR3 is CSVGGLAGALSEQFF. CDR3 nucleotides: TGCAGCGTAGGGGGACTAGCGGGGGCTCTGAGTGAGCAGTTCTTC.

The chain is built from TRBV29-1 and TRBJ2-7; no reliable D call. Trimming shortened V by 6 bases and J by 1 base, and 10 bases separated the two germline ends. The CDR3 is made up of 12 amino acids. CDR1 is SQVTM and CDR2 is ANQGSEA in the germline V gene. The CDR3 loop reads CSVIGRSYEQYF. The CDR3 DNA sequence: TGCAGCGTCATAGGACGGTCCTACGAGCAGTACTTC.

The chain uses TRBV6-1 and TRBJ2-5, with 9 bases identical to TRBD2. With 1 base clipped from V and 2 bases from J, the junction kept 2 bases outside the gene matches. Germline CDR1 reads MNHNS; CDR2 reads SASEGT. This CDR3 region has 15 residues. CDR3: CASSEVAGAQETQYF. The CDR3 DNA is TGTGCCAGCAGTGAAGTAGCGGGGGCTCAAGAGACCCAGTACTTC.

DNA for the CDR3: TGCAGCTCTAGACAGGTTTACACTGAAGCTTTCTTT. It specifies CSSRQVYTEAFF. V and J are TRBV29-1 and TRBJ1-1, with D tentatively TRBD1 (6 bases). The CDR3 runs to 12 residues. Germline CDR1 SQVTM, CDR2 ANQGSEA. The V end lost 8 bases, the J end lost 3 bases, and 13 bases lay between the germline ends.